The 8 T cell receptor beta chains listed next were all sequenced from one sample in a study of a mutant IDH1 vaccine in newly diagnosed glioma. Time point in this sample: week 11, during vaccination. Doses of 300 ug of mutant IDH1 20-mer peptide were given with topical imiquimod. The repertoire was sequenced with immunoSEQ multiplex PCR; TCRdb's copy has only in-frame clones and lacks some. The sample has 55,000 to 70,000 clones; over 75% are singletons. The antigens of these receptors remain unknown. Here the sequenced sample was PBMCs, taken from a glioma patient whose treatment included an IDH1 peptide vaccine. The receptors stem from a man in his forties or fifties with glioma.

The chain employs TRBV10-3 and TRBJ1-1; the D is unclear. The germline CDR1 and CDR2 sequences are ENHRY and SYGVKD. The length of the CDR3 is 15 residues. Trimming took off 6 bases at V and 2 bases at J, with 16 bases between the two ends. The chain's CDR3 is CAISKGTAINTEAFF. The CDR3 DNA sequence: TGTGCCATCAGCAAGGGAACAGCCATAAACACTGAAGCTTTCTTT.

This clone qualifies as medium-sized (0.01 to 0.1%). This chain uses TRBV10-1 with TRBJ2-2, with TRBD1 identical over 7 bases. Germline V CDR1 and CDR2: WNHNN, SYGVQD (reference sequence). V dropped 3 bases and J dropped 4; count of bases not matched to a gene: 2. The CDR3 totals 14 residues. The CDR3 DNA follows: TGCGCCAGCAGTGATCCAGGGGGCACCGGGGAGCTGTTTTTT. This codes for CASSDPGGTGELFF.

The rearrangement uses TRBV4-1 and TRBJ2-7; D is uncertain. The CDR3 loop spans 13 amino acids. Germline values: CDR1 MGHRA, CDR2 YSYEKL. Trimming stripped 1 base from V and 6 bases from J, with 10 bases between. The CDR3 loop is CASSQGPGLEQYV. The CDR3 DNA sequence: TGCGCCAGCAGCCAAGGGCCGGGCCTCGAGCAGTACGTC.

The chain combines TRBV11-2 with TRBJ2-2, with 9 bases fitting TRBD2. The germline V gene encodes CDR1 SGHAT and CDR2 FQNNGV. This CDR3 region has 16 residues. The trim removed 3 bases at V and 2 bases at J, leaving 4 bases unmatched. DNA of the CDR3: TGTGCCAGCAGCTTCAGCGGGGGGCTTAACACCGGGGAGCTGTTTTTT. Its translation is CASSFSGGLNTGELFF.

This chain links TRBV7-2 with TRBJ1-5; D is unclear. Germline values: CDR1 SGHTA, CDR2 FQGNSA. V lost 5 bases to trimming and J lost 3 bases, with 11 bases between them. The CDR3 loop spans 14 amino acids. The chain's CDR3 is CASSVVATNQPQHF. CDR3 coding DNA: TGTGCCAGCAGCGTAGTGGCCACCAATCAGCCCCAGCATTTT.

The gene calls are TRBV7-6 and TRBJ1-1, with a possible D match to TRBD1 (6 bases). The CDR3 totals 14 residues. CDR1 is SGHVS, CDR2 FNYEAQ, per germline. The V and J ends lost 3 bases and 1 base respectively, with 9 bases between them. CDR3 loop: CASSLGRGNTEAFF. The DNA of the CDR3 is TGTGCCAGCAGCTTGGGCAGGGGGAACACTGAAGCTTTCTTT. Combining the CDR3 with reference TRBV7-6 and TRBJ1-1 gives the whole variable domain GAGVSQSPRYKVTKRGQDVALRCDPISGHVSLYWYRQALGQGPEFLTYFNYEAQQDKSGLPNDRFSAERPEGSISTLTIQRTEQRDSAMYRCASSLGRGNTEAFFGQGTRLTVV.

This chain connects TRBV14 to TRBJ2-3; the match to TRBD2 covers 8 bases. With 4 bases clipped from V and 0 bases from J, the junction kept 6 bases outside the gene matches. CDR1 SGHDN and CDR2 FVKESK come from the germline V gene. The CDR3 length is 16 residues. Here the CDR3 reads CASSPGLDISTDTQYF. The CDR3 DNA is TGTGCCAGCAGCCCGGGACTAGATATAAGCACAGATACGCAGTATTTT.

The CDR3 coding sequence is TGTGCCAGCAGTCCCACATATCGTAGAAGCTCTGGAAACACCATATATTTT. This translates into CASSPTYRRSSGNTIYF. V is TRBV28 and J is TRBJ1-3; no firm D call. CDR1 and CDR2 (germline): MDHEN, SYDVKM. This CDR3 spans 17 amino acids. V shed 5 bases and J shed 0 bases, with 17 bases lying between them.